This is a list of T cell receptor beta chains from one sample in a study of T cells after yellow fever vaccination. TCRdb passed the 5' RACE reads through MiXCR, listing each CDR3 protein once. Of 340,000 or so distinct CDR3 sequences in the sample, around 13% were seen once. This specimen was CD4+ T cells sorted from PBMCs, taken 15 days after the yellow fever booster vaccination. The receptor source for this set is a man in his late teens or twenties who received the YFV17D yellow fever vaccine. Each CDR3 is given with its conserved first and last residue. Each record gives: J gene, V gene, CDR3 protein.

TRBJ2-3 TRBV4-1 CASSQGNSIGLVGTDTQYF
TRBJ2-1 TRBV30 CAGIDGGSYNEQFF
TRBJ2-3 TRBV10-3 CATEGGGSYTQYF
TRBJ1-1 TRBV27 CASSLGLFTEAFF
TRBJ2-4 TRBV3-1 CASSQGSRGDIQYF
TRBJ1-1 TRBV7-2 CASNNRVDTEAFF
TRBJ1-3 TRBV5-1 CASSPAGSGNTIYF
TRBJ2-7 TRBV20-1 CSGILSGGRTTEEQYF
TRBJ2-3 TRBV4-3 CASSQDLGHITDTQYF
TRBJ2-2 TRBV21-1 CASSNSGGQRNTGELFF
TRBJ2-2 TRBV7-9 CASSSTRGTGELFF
TRBJ2-7 TRBV10-3 CAISQSDSYEQYF
TRBJ2-2 TRBV28 CASSLWEVTGELFF
TRBJ2-1 TRBV7-2 CASSLIQGAGEQFF
TRBJ1-5 TRBV19 CASSIDGGYSNQPQHF
TRBJ1-1 TRBV7-2 CASSRQGGTEAFF
TRBJ2-1 TRBV25-1 CASSTGVLHNEQFF
TRBJ1-1 TRBV6-2/TRBV6-3 CASSFPTGPHTEAFF
TRBJ2-1 TRBV4-3 CASSQDLGGPPTNEQFF
TRBJ1-1 TRBV4-2 CASSRSMRDSNTEAFF
TRBJ2-3 TRBV12-3/TRBV12-4 CASSPRTGKATDTQYF
TRBJ1-2 TRBV3-1 CASGKGNYGYTF
TRBJ2-3 TRBV27 CASGTGAVRTDTQYF
TRBJ2-1 TRBV28 CASSYRQQQFF
TRBJ2-7 TRBV4-1 CASSHGTEDYEQYF
TRBJ1-1 TRBV5-1 CASSTRQGASEAFF
TRBJ2-1 TRBV6-5 CASSYSLAGGLNEQFF
TRBJ2-1 TRBV6-2/TRBV6-3 CASRVGYSYNEQFF
TRBJ1-1 TRBV2 CASSTRQRGTEAFF
TRBJ2-5 TRBV4-1 CASSQVGLAGGYQETQYF
TRBJ2-3 TRBV29-1 CSVEVSGDTQYF
TRBJ2-2 TRBV4-1 CASSWLAGGPTGELFF
TRBJ2-2 TRBV7-2 CASRVVGGDANTGELFF
TRBJ2-7 TRBV20-1 CSASEFIDSSYEQYF
TRBJ1-1 TRBV9 CASSVEGQGYTEAFF
TRBJ2-4 TRBV19 CASSAQGGNIQYF
TRBJ2-1 TRBV5-1 CASSSGPPMDEQFF
TRBJ2-6 TRBV10-3 CAISAREVGSGANVLTF
TRBJ2-2 TRBV9 CASSAVGTGTTGTGELFF
TRBJ2-7 TRBV20-1 CSAPGTSGGASPEQYF
TRBJ2-5 TRBV6-5 CASSYRTGGETQYF
TRBJ2-2 TRBV24-1 CATSDLRRGIGELFF
TRBJ2-5 TRBV18 CASSPTGTGDGETQYF
TRBJ2-2 TRBV5-1 CASSPRTDGELFF
TRBJ2-2 TRBV5-8 CASSRGTSMNTGELFF
TRBJ2-1 TRBV7-3 CASSLTGVRYNEQFF